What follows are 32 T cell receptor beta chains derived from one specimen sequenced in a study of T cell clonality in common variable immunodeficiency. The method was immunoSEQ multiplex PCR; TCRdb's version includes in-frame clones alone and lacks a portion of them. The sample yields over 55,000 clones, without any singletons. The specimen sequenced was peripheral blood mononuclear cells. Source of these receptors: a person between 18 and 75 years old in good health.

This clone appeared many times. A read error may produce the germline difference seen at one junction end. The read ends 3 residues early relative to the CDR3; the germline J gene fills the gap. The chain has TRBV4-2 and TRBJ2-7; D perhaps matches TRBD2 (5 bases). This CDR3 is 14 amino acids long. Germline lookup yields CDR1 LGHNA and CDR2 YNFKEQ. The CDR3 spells CASSRTLERFEQYF. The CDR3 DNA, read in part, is TGCGCCAGCAGCCGAACATTGGAGCGGTTCGAG.

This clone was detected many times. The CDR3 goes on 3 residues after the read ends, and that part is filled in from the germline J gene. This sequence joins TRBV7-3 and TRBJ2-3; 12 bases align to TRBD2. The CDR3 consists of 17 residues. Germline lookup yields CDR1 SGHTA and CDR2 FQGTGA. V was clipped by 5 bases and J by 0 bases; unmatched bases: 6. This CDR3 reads CASSPHGTSGSTDTQYF. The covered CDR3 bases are TGTGCCAGCAGCCCGCACGGGACTAGCGGGAGCACAGATACG.

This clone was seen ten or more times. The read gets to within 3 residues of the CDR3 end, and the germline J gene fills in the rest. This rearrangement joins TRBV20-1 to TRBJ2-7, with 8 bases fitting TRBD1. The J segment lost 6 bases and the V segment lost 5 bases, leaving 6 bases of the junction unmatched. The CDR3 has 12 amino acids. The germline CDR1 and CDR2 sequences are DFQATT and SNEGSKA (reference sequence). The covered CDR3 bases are TGCAGTGCTGCCAGGGGGCTAGGCGAG. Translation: CSAARGLGE. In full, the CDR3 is CSAARGLGEQYF.

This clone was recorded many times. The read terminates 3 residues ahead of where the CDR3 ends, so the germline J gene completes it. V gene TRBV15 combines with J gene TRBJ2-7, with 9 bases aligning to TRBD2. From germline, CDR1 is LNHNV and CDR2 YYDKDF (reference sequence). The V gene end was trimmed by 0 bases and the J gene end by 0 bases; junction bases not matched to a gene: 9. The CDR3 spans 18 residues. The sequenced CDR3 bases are TGTGCCACCAGCAGAGATATCACAAGGGGACTAGCCTCCTACGAG. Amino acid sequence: CATSRDITRGLASYE. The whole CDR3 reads CATSRDITRGLASYEQYF.

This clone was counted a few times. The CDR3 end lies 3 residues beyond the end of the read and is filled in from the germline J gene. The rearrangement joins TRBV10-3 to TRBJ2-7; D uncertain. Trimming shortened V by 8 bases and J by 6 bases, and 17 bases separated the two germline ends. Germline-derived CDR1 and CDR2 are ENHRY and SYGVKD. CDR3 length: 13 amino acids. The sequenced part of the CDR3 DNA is TGTGCCATCTCACGGGTCACTCCTGGCGAG. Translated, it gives CAISRVTPGE. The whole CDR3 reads CAISRVTPGEQYF.

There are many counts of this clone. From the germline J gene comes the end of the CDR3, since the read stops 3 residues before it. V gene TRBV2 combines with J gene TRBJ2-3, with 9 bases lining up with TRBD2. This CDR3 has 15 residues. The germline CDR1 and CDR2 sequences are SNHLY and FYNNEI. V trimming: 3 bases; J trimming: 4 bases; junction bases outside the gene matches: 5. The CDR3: CASSDVAGVADTQYF. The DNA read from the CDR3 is TGTGCCAGCAGTGACGTAGCGGGAGTTGCAGATACG.

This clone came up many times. Here the CDR3 reads CASSIGRGGYEAFF. The CDR3 DNA, read in part, is TGTGCCAGTAGTATTGGGAGGGGGGGATACGAA. The rearrangement uses TRBV19 and TRBJ1-1, with D possibly TRBD1 on 6 matching bases. The sequence runs out 3 residues before the end of the CDR3; the remainder is reconstructed from the germline J gene. The CDR3 is made up of 14 amino acids. Germline values: CDR1 LNHDA, CDR2 SQIVND (reference sequence).

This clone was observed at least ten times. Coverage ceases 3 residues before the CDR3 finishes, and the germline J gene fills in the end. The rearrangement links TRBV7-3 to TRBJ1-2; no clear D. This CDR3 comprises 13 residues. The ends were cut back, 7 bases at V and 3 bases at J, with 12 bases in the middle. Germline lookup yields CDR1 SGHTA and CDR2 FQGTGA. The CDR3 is CASTVRGDYGYTF. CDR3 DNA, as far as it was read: TGTGCCAGCACGGTCCGGGGAGACTATGGC.

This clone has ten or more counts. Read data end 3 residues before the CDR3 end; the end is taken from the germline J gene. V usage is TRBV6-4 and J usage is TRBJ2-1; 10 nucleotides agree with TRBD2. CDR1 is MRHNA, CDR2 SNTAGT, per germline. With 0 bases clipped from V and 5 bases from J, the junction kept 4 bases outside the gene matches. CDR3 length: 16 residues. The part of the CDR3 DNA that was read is TGTGCCAGCAGTGACTCGCCTAGCGGGAGCCACAATGAG. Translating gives CASSDSPSGSHNE. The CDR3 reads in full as CASSDSPSGSHNEQFF.

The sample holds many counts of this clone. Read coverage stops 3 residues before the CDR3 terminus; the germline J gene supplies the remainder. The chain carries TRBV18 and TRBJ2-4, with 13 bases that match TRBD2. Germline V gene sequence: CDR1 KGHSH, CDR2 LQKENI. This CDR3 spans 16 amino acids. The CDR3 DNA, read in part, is TGTGCCAGCTCACGTCAAAGGACTAGCGGGAGTTATAGT. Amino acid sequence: CASSRQRTSGSYS. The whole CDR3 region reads CASSRQRTSGSYSQYF.

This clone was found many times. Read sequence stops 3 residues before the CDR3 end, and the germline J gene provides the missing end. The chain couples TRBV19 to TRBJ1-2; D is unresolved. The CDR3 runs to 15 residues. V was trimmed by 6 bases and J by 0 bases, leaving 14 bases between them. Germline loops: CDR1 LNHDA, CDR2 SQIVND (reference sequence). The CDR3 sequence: CASRQNSDSNYGYTF. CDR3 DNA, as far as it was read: TGTGCCAGTAGGCAGAACTCGGACTCTAACTATGGC.

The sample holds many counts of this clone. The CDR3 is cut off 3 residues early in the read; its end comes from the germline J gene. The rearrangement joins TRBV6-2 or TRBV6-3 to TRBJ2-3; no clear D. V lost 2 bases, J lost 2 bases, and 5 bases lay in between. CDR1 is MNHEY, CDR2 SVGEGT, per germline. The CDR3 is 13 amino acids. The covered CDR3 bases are TGTGCCAGCAGTTACGTAAACACAGATACG. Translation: CASSYVNTDT. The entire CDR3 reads CASSYVNTDTQYF.

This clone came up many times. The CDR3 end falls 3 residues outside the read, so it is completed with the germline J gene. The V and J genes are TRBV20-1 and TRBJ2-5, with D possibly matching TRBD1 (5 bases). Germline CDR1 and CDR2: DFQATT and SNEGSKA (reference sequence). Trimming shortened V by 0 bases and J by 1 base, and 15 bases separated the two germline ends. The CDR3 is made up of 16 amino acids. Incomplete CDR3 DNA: TGCAGTGCTAGAGAAGGGGTTTCTCCGTCCCAAGAGACC. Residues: CSAREGVSPSQET. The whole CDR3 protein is CSAREGVSPSQETQYF.

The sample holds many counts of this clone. The CDR3 spells CASSTTSGNSPLHF. Incomplete CDR3 DNA: TGTGCCAGTAGTACCACCTCAGGGAATTCACCC. This sequence joins TRBV19 and TRBJ1-6; maybe TRBD1 (5 bases). The sequence runs out 3 residues before the end of the CDR3; the remainder is reconstructed from the germline J gene. Trimming cost V 4 bases and J 7 bases, with 11 bases left between them. The CDR3 has 14 residues. The germline CDR1 and CDR2 sequences are LNHDA and SQIVND (reference sequence).

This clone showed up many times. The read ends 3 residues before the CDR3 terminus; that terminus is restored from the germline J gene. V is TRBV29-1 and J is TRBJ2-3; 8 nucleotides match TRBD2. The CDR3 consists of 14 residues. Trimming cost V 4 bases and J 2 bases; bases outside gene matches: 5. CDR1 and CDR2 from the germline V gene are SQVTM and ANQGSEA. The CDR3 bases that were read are TGCAGCGTTGGCTCGGGACTAGACACAGATACG. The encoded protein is CSVGSGLDTDT. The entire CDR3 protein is CSVGSGLDTDTQYF.

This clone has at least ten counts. CDR3 sequence reads: CASSFTGTGGWETQYF. CDR3 DNA, as far as it was read: TGTGCCAGCAGTTTCACCGGGACAGGGGGCTGGGAGACC. V gene TRBV28 combines with J gene TRBJ2-5, with TRBD1 matching 12 bases. The read halts 3 residues ahead of the CDR3 end, with the missing end drawn from the germline J gene. The V and J ends lost 3 bases and 5 bases, in that order; junction bases with no gene match: 7. CDR1 is MDHEN, CDR2 SYDVKM, per germline. CDR3 length equals 16 residues.

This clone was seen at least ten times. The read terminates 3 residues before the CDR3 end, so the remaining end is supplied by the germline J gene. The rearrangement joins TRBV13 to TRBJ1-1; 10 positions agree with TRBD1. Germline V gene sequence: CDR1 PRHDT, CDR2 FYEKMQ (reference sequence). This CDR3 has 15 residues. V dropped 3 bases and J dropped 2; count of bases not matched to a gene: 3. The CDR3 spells CASSLGDRGNTEAFF. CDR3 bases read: TGTGCCAGCAGCTTGGGGGACAGGGGTAACACTGAA.

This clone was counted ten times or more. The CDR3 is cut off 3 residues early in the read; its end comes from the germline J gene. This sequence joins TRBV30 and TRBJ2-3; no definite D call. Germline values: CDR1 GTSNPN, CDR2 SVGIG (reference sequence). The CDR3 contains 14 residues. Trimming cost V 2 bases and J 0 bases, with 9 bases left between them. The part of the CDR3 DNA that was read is TGTGCCTGGAGTATAGATTCTAGCACAGATACG. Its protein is CAWSIDSSTDT. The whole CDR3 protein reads CAWSIDSSTDTQYF.

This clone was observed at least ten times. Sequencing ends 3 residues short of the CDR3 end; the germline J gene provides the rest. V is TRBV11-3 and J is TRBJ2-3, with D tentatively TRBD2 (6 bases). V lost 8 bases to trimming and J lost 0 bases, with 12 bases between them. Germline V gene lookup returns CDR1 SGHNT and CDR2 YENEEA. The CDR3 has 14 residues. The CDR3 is CASDSGSSTDTQYF. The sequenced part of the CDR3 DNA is TGTGCCAGCGATAGCGGAAGTAGCACAGATACG.

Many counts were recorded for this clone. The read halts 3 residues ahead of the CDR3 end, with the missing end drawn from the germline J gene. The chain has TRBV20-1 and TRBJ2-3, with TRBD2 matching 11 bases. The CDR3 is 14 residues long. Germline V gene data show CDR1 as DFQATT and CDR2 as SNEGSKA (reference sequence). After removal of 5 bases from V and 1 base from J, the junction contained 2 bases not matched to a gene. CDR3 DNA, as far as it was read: TGCAGTGCTCCGGGACTAGCGGGCACAGATACG. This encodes CSAPGLAGTDT. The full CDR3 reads CSAPGLAGTDTQYF.

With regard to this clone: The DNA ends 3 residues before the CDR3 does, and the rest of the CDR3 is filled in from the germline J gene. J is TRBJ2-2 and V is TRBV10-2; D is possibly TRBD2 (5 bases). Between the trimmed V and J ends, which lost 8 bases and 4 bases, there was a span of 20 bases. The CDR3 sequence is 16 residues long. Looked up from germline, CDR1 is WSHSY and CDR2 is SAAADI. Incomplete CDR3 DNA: TGCGCCAGCGTGCGGAGCGGAGGTCGGGGCACCGGGGAG. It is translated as CASVRSGGRGTGE. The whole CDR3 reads CASVRSGGRGTGELFF.

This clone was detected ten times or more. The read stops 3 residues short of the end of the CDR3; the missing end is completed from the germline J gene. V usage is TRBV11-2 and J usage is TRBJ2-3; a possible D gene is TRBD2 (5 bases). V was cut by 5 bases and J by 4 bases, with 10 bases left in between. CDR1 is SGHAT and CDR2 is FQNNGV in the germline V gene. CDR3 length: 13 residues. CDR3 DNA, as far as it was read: TGTGCCAGCAGCCCTGGACTGGCAGATACG. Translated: CASSPGLADT. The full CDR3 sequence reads CASSPGLADTQYF. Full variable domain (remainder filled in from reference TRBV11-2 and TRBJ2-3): EAGVAQSPRYKIIEKRQSVAFWCNPISGHATLYWYQQILGQGPKLLIQFQNNGVVDDSQLPKDRFSAERLKGVDSTLKIQPAKLEDSAVYLCASSPGLADTQYFGPGTRLTVL.

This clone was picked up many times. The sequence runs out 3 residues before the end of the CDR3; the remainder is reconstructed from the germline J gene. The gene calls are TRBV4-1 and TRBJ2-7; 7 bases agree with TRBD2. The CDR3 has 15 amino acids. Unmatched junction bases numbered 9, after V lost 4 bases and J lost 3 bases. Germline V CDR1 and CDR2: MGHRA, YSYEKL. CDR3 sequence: CASSRTTSHGYEQYF. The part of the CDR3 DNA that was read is TGCGCCAGCAGCCGAACGACTAGCCACGGCTACGAG.

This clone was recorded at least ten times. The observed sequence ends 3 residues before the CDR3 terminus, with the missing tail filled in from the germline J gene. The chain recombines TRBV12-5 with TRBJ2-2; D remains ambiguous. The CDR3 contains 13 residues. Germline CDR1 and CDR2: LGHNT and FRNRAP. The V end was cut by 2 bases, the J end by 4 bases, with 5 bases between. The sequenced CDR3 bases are TGTGCTAGTGGTTTGACGGTCACCGGGGAG. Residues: CASGLTVTGE. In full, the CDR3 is CASGLTVTGELFF. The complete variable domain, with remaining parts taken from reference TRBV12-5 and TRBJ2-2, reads DARVTQTPRHKVTEMGQEVTMRCQPILGHNTVFWYRQTMMQGLELLAYFRNRAPLDDSGMPKDRFSAEMPDATLATLKIQPSEPRDSAVYFCASGLTVTGELFFGEGSRLTVL.

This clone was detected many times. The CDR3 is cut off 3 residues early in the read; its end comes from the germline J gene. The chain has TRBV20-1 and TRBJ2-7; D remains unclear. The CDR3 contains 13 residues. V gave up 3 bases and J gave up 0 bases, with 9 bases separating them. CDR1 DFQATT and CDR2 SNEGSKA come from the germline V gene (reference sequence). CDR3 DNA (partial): TGCAGTGCTAGCGCGCCCACCTCCTACGAG. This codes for CSASAPTSYE. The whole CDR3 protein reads CSASAPTSYEQYF.

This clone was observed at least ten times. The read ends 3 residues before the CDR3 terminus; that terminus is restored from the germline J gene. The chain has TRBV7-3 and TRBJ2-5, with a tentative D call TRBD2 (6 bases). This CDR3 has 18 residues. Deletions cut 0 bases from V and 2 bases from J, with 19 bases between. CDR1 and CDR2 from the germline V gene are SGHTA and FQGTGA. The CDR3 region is CASSLTGASVTLQETQYF. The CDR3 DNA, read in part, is TGTGCCAGCAGCTTAACCGGAGCTAGCGTTACATTACAAGAGACC. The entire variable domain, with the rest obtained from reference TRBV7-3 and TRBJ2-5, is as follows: GAGVSQTPSNKVTEKGKYVELRCDPISGHTALYWYRQSLGQGPEFLIYFQGTGAADDSGLPNDRFFAVRPEGSVSTLKIQRTERGDSAVYLCASSLTGASVTLQETQYFGPGTRLLVL.

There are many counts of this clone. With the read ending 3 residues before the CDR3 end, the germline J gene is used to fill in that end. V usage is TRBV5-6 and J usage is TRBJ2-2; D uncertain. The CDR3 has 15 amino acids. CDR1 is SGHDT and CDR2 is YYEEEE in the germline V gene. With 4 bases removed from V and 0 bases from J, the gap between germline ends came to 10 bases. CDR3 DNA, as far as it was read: TGTGCCAGCAGCCACCGGTTGACGAACACCGGGGAG. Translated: CASSHRLTNTGE. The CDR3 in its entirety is CASSHRLTNTGELFF.

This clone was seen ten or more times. The covered CDR3 bases are TGCAGCGTTGAATACGGACAGGGCTACGGC. As protein: CSVEYGQGYG. The full CDR3 sequence reads CSVEYGQGYGYTF. The genes are TRBV29-1 and TRBJ1-2, with 8 bases matching TRBD1. Sequencing ends 3 residues short of the CDR3 end; the germline J gene provides the rest. Germline CDR1 reads SQVTM; CDR2 reads ANQGSEA. This CDR3 is 13 amino acids long. Complete variable domain (other parts from reference TRBV29-1 and TRBJ1-2): SAVISQKPSRDICQRGTSLTIQCQVDSQVTMMFWYRQQPGQSLTLIATANQGSEATYESGFVIDKFPISRPNLTFSTLTVSNMSPEDSSIYLCSVEYGQGYGYTFGSGTRLTVV.

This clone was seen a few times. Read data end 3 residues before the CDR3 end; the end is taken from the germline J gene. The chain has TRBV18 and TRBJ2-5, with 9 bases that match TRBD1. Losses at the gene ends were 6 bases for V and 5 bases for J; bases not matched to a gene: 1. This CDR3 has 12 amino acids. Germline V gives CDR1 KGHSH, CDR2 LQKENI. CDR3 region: CASSGTGETQYF. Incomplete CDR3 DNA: TGTGCCAGCTCCGGGACAGGGGAGACC.

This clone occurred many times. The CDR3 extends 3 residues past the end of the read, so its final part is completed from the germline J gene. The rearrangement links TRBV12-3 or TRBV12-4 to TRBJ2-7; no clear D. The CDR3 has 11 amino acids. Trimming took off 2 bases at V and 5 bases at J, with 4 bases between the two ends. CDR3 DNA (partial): TGTGCCAGCAGTTTAATAGACGAG. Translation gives CASSLIDE. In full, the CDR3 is CASSLIDEQYF.

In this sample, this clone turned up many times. The CDR3 spells CASSERAGTQYF. Incomplete CDR3 DNA: TGTGCCAGCAGTGAAAGGGCGGGTACG. This chain connects TRBV2 to TRBJ2-3; perhaps TRBD2 as D (5 bases). The CDR3 is cut off 3 residues early in the read; its end comes from the germline J gene. The ends were cut back, 2 bases at V and 8 bases at J, with 8 bases in the middle. CDR1 SNHLY and CDR2 FYNNEI come from the germline V gene. The CDR3 spans 12 residues.

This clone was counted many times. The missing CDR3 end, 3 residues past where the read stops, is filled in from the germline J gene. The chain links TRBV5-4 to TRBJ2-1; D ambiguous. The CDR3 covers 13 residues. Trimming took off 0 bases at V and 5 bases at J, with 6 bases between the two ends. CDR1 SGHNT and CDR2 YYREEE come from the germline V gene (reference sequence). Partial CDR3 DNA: TGTGCCAGCAGCTTGGAACAGAACAATGAG. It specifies CASSLEQNNE. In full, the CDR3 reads CASSLEQNNEQFF.